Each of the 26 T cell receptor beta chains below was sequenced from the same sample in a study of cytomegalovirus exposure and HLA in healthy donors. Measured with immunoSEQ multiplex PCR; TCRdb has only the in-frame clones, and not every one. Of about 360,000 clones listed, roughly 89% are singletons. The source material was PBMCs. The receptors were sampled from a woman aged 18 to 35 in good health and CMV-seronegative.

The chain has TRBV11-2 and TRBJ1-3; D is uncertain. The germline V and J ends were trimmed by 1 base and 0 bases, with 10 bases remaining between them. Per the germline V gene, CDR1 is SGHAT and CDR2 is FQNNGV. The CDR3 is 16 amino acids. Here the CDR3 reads CASSLADKSSGNTIYF. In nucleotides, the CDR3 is TGTGCCAGCAGCTTAGCTGACAAGAGCTCTGGAAACACCATATATTTT.

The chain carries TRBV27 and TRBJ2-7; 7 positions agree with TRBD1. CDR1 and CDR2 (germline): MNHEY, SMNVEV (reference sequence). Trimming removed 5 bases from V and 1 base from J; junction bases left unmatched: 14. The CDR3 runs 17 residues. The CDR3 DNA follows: TGTGCCAGCAGTAAATTGGGCCCGAGGACAGGATCCTACGAGCAGTACTTC. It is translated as CASSKLGPRTGSYEQYF.

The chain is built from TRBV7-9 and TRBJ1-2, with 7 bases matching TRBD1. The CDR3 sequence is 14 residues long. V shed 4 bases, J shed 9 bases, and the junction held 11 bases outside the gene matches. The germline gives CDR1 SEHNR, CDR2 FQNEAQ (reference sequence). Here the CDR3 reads CASSSQTGTDRYTF. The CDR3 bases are TGTGCCAGCAGCTCACAGACCGGGACAGACCGCTACACCTTC.

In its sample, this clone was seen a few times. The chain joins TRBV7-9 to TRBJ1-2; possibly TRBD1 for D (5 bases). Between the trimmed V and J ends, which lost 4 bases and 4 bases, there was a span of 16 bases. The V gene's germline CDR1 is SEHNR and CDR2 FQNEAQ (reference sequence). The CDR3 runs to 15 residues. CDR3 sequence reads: CASSSAEGRGYGYTF. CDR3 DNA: TGTGCCAGCAGCTCCGCGGAGGGGCGCGGCTATGGCTACACCTTC.

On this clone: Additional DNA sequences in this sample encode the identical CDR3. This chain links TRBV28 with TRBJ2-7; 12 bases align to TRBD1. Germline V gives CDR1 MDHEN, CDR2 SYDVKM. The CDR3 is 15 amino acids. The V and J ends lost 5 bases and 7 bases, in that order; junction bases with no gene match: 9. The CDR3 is CASSKPGQGAYEQYF. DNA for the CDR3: TGTGCCAGCAGTAAACCGGGACAGGGGGCGTATGAGCAGTACTTC.

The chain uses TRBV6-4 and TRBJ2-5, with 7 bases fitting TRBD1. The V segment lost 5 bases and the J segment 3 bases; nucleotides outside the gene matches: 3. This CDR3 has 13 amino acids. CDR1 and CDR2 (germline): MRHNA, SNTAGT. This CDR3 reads CASSPGQKETQYF. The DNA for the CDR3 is TGTGCCAGCAGTCCGGGACAGAAAGAGACCCAGTACTTC.

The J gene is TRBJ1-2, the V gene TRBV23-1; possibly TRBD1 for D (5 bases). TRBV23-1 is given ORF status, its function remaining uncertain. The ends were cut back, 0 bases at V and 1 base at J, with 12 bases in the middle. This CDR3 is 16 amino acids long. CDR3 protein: CASSQSATAVNYGYTF. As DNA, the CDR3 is TGCGCCAGCAGTCAATCCGCGACAGCAGTTAACTATGGCTACACCTTC.

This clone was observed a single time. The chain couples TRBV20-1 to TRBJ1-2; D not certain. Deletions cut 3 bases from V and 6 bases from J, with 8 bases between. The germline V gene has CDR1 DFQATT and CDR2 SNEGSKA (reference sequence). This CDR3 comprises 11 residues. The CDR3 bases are TGCAGTGCTAGTAGCATGAATGGCTACACCTTC. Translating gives CSASSMNGYTF.

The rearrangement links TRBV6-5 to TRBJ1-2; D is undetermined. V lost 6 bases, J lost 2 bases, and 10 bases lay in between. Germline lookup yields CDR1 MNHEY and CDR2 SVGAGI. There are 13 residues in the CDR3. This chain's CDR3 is CASSQSANYGYTF. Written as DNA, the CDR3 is TGTGCCAGCAGCCAGAGCGCGAACTATGGCTACACCTTC.

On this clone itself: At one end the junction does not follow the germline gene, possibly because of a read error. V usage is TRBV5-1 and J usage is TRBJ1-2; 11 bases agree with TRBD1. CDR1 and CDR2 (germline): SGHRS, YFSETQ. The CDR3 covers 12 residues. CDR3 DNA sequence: TGCGCCAGCAGCAATGGACAGGGGGCGGGTCCCTTC. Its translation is CASSNGQGAGPF.

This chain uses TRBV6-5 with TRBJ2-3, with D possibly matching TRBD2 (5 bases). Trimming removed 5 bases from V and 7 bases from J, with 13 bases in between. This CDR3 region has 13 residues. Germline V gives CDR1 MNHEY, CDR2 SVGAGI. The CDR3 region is CASSPKGLHTQYF. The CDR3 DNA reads TGTGCCAGCAGTCCTAAAGGACTGCATACGCAGTATTTT.

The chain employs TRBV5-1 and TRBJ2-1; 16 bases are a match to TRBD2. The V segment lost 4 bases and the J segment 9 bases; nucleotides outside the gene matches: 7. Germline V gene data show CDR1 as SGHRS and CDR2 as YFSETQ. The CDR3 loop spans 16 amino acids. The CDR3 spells CASSTGLAGGHTEQFF. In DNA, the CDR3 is TGCGCCAGCAGCACGGGACTAGCGGGAGGGCATACTGAGCAGTTCTTC.

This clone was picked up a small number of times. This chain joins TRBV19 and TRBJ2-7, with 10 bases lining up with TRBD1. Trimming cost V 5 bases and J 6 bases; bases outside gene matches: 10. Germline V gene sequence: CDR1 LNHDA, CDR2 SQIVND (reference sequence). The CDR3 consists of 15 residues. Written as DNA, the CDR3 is TGTGCCAGTAGTCTCCTTGGGACAGGGGTGACCGAGCAGTACTTC. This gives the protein CASSLLGTGVTEQYF. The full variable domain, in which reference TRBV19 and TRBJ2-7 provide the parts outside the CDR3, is DGGITQSPKYLFRKEGQNVTLSCEQNLNHDAMYWYRQDPGQGLRLIYYSQIVNDFQKGDIAEGYSVSREKKESFPLTVTSAQKNPTAFYLCASSLLGTGVTEQYFGPGTRLTVT.

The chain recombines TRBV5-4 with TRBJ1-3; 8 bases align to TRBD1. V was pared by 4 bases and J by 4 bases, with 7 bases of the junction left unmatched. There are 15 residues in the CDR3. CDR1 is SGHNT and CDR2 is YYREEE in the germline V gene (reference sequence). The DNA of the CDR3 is TGTGCCAGCAGCACAGGACAGGGTATGGGAAACACCATATATTTT. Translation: CASSTGQGMGNTIYF. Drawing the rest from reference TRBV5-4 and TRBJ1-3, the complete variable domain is ETGVTQSPTHLIKTRGQQVTLRCSSQSGHNTVSWYQQALGQGPQFIFQYYREEENGRGNFPPRFSGLQFPNYSSELNVNALELDDSALYLCASSTGQGMGNTIYFGEGSWLTVV.

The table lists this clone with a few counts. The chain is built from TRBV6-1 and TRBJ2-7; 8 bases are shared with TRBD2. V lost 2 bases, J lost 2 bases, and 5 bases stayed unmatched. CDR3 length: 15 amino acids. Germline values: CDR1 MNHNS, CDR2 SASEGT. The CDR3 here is CASSERTSSPYEQYF. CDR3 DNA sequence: TGTGCCAGCAGTGAACGGACTAGCTCCCCCTACGAGCAGTACTTC.

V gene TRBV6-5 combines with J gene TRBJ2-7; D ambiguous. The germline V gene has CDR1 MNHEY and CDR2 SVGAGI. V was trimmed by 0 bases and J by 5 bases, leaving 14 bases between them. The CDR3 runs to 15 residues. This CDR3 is CASSYSDVFSDEQYF. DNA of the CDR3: TGTGCCAGCAGTTACTCTGATGTTTTTTCGGACGAGCAGTACTTC.

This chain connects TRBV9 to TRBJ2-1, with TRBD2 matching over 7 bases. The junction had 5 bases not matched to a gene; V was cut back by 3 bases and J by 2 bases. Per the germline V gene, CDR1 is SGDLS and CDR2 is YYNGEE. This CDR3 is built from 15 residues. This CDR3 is CASSASGGPYNEQFF. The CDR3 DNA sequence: TGTGCCAGCAGCGCTTCGGGGGGACCCTACAATGAGCAGTTCTTC.

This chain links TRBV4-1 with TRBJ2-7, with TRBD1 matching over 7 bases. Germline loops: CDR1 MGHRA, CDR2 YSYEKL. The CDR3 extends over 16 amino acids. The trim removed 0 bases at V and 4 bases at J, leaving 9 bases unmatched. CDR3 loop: CASSQEIKRGQYEQYF. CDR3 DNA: TGCGCCAGCAGCCAAGAGATAAAGAGGGGGCAGTACGAGCAGTACTTC.

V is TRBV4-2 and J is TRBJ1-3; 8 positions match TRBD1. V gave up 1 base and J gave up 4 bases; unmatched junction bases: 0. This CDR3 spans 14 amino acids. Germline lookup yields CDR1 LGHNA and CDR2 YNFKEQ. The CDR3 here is CASSQGDRGNTIYF. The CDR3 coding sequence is TGTGCCAGCAGCCAAGGGGACAGGGGAAACACCATATATTTT.

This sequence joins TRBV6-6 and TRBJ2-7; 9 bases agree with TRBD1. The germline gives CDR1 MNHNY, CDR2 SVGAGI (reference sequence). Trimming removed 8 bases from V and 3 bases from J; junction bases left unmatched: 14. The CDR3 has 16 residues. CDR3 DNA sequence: TGTGCCAGCGCAGGGGCAACCGGGACAGGGATCTACGAGCAGTACTTC. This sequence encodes CASAGATGTGIYEQYF.

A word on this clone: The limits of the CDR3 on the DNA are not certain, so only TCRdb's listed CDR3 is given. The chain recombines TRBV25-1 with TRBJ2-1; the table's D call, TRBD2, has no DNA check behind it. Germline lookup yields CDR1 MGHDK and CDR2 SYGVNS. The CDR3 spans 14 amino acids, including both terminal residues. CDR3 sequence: CASSTSRGYNEQFF.

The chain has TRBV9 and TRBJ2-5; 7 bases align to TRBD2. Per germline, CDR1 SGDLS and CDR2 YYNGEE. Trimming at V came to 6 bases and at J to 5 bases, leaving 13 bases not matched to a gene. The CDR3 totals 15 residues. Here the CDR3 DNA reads TGTGCCAGCATGCCTAGCGGTAGGGCGGGCGAGACCCAGTACTTC. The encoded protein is CASMPSGRAGETQYF.

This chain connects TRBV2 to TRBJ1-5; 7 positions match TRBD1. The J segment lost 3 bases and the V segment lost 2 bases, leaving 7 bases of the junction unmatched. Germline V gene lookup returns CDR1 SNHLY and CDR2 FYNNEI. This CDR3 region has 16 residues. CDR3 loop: CASSEWGTEYNQPQHF. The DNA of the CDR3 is TGTGCCAGCAGTGAATGGGGGACAGAATACAATCAGCCCCAGCATTTT.

The CDR3 is CASSLNPSGRKWAGELFF. CDR3 nucleotides: TGCGCCAGCAGCTTGAATCCTAGCGGGAGAAAATGGGCCGGGGAGCTGTTTTTT. V is TRBV5-1 and J is TRBJ2-2; 10 bases fit TRBD2. Trimming took 1 base from V and 6 from J; bases not matched to a gene: 12. From germline, CDR1 is SGHRS and CDR2 YFSETQ. This CDR3 spans 18 amino acids.

CDR3 coding DNA: TGTGCCTGGGCGGGACAGGGCCATGAAAAACTGTTTTTT. Amino acids: CAWAGQGHEKLFF. The V gene is TRBV30, the J gene TRBJ1-4; 9 bases are a match to TRBD1. Germline values: CDR1 GTSNPN, CDR2 SVGIG (reference sequence). Trimming at V came to 5 bases and at J to 6 bases, leaving 4 bases not matched to a gene. This CDR3 is built from 13 residues.

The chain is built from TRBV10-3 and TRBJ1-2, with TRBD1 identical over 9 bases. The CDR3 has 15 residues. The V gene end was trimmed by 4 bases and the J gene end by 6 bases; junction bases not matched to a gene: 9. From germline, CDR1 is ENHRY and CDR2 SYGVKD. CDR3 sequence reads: CAISGHGTGPDGYTF. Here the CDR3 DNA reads TGTGCCATCAGTGGACACGGGACAGGGCCCGATGGCTACACCTTC.